These 23 T cell receptor beta chains share one sample of origin, sequenced in a study of cytomegalovirus exposure and HLA in healthy donors. Use of 60 Vbeta and 13 Jbeta primers characterized the PCR. Profiling relied on immunoSEQ multiplex PCR, and the TCRdb table lists in-frame clones only, not all of them. Among 89,000 or so clones, roughly 75% were seen once, and the ten largest hold more than 3.5%. The sequenced sample was PBMCs. These receptors were taken from a man in his fifties or sixties in good health and CMV-seronegative.

V gene TRBV5-1 combines with J gene TRBJ2-3; D is undetermined. CDR3 size: 15 residues. CDR1 and CDR2 from the germline V gene are SGHRS and YFSETQ. Trimming pared 0 bases from V and 0 bases from J, leaving 8 bases between. The DNA of the CDR3 is TGCGCCAGCAGCTTGGGGGTGACTAGCACAGATACGCAGTATTTT. Its protein is CASSLGVTSTDTQYF.

This clone has only a few counts. V is TRBV5-6 and J is TRBJ2-7; 12 bases are a match to TRBD1. The germline V gene encodes CDR1 SGHDT and CDR2 YYEEEE. This CDR3 has 14 residues. Germline trimming cut 3 bases from V and 7 bases from J; bases unmatched to any gene: 5. The CDR3 coding sequence is TGTGCCAGCAGCTCCTGGGACAGGGGGCTTGAGCAGTACTTC. Protein sequence: CASSSWDRGLEQYF.

The chain carries TRBV6-5 and TRBJ2-3; D uncertain. Trimming took off 8 bases at V and 4 bases at J, with 10 bases between the two ends. CDR1 MNHEY and CDR2 SVGAGI come from the germline V gene. The CDR3 sequence is 12 residues long. The CDR3 spells CASGEVADTQYF. The CDR3 coding sequence is TGTGCCAGCGGTGAGGTAGCAGATACGCAGTATTTT.

CDR3 coding DNA: TGTGCCAGCAGCCCTGCCCTAAAACGGACTAGCGGGGGTAGAAACCAAGAGACCCAGTACTTC. It encodes CASSPALKRTSGGRNQETQYF. J is TRBJ2-5 and V is TRBV9, with 13 bases that match TRBD2. This CDR3 is 21 amino acids long. Per germline, CDR1 SGDLS and CDR2 YYNGEE. V trimming: 4 bases; J trimming: 0 bases; junction bases outside the gene matches: 18.

V usage is TRBV7-2 and J usage is TRBJ2-5, with 7 bases fitting TRBD1. The J call may be faulty, since TRBJ2-7 better matches the DNA end. Per germline, CDR1 SGHTA and CDR2 FQGNSA. The CDR3 sequence is 15 residues long. The CDR3 sequence is CASSSEPQGFHEQYF. CDR3 sequence (DNA): TGTGCCAGCAGCTCGGAACCACAGGGGTTCCACGAGCAGTACTTC.

The V and J genes are TRBV10-1 and TRBJ2-3; D possibly corresponds to TRBD1 (6 bases). The CDR3 has 15 amino acids. Trimming stripped 10 bases from V and 2 bases from J, with 19 bases between. Germline-derived CDR1 and CDR2 are WNHNN and SYGVQD (reference sequence). The CDR3 is CATGTSGDITDTQYF. The CDR3 DNA reads TGCGCCACCGGAACCTCCGGGGACATCACAGATACGCAGTATTTT.

J is TRBJ2-7 and V is TRBV18; 8 bases align to TRBD1. The V gene's germline CDR1 is KGHSH and CDR2 LQKENI. The length of the CDR3 is 16 residues. After removal of 3 bases from V and 3 bases from J, the junction contained 10 bases not matched to a gene. This CDR3 is CASSPVPGQGFYEQYF. In DNA form, the CDR3 reads TGTGCCAGCTCACCTGTTCCCGGACAGGGATTCTACGAGCAGTACTTC. The whole variable domain, filled in from reference TRBV18 and TRBJ2-7, reads NAGVMQNPRHLVRRRGQEARLRCSPMKGHSHVYWYRQLPEEGLKFMVYLQKENIIDESGMPKERFSAEFPKEGPSILRIQQVVRGDSAAYFCASSPVPGQGFYEQYFGPGTRLTVT.

This clone has just one count. The identical CDR3 is also encoded by other nucleotide sequences in the sample. The rearrangement joins TRBV19 to TRBJ2-2; possible D gene TRBD1, 5 bases. The CDR3 covers 14 residues. V lost 2 bases and J 5 bases, leaving 9 bases between the germline ends. The germline V gene encodes CDR1 LNHDA and CDR2 SQIVND (reference sequence). Here the CDR3 reads CASSIQGRTGELFF. CDR3 sequence (DNA): TGTGCCAGTAGTATACAGGGCCGTACCGGGGAGCTGTTTTTT.

A remark on this clone: Additional DNA sequences in this sample encode the identical CDR3. The rearrangement links TRBV4-1 to TRBJ1-2; a possible D gene is TRBD1 (6 bases). From germline, CDR1 is MGHRA and CDR2 YSYEKL. The CDR3 contains 15 residues. Trimming removed 0 bases from V and 4 bases from J, with 12 bases in between. The CDR3 sequence is CASSQEDRGFYGYTF. CDR3 in DNA: TGCGCCAGCAGCCAAGAGGACAGAGGGTTCTATGGCTACACCTTC.

This rearrangement joins TRBV10-3 to TRBJ2-3, with TRBD2 matching 9 bases. J lost 4 bases, V lost 6 bases, and 5 bases had no gene match. CDR3 size: 14 residues. Germline-derived CDR1 and CDR2 are ENHRY and SYGVKD. The CDR3 DNA reads as TGTGCCATCAGGGGCGGGGGGGCCCCAGATACGCAGTATTTT. This translates into CAIRGGGAPDTQYF.

The chain is built from TRBV10-3 and TRBJ2-4, with 9 bases fitting TRBD1. CDR1 and CDR2 from the germline V gene are ENHRY and SYGVKD. This CDR3 has 15 amino acids. J gave up 5 bases and V 4 bases, and 6 bases lay outside the gene matches. This CDR3 reads CAISGPGQGQNIQYF. CDR3 bases: TGTGCCATCAGTGGACCGGGACAGGGACAAAACATTCAGTACTTC.

The rearrangement links TRBV7-9 to TRBJ2-7; 7 positions match TRBD1. CDR1 SEHNR and CDR2 FQNEAQ come from the germline V gene (reference sequence). Trimming removed 5 bases from V and 1 base from J; junction bases left unmatched: 11. The CDR3 is 16 amino acids. The CDR3 DNA sequence: TGTGCCAGCAGCCCTACTCCAGGGGGTGCTTCCTACGAGCAGTACTTC. Its translation: CASSPTPGGASYEQYF.

The V gene is TRBV4-1, the J gene TRBJ2-7; weak D call: TRBD1 (5 bases). CDR1 is MGHRA, CDR2 YSYEKL, per germline. The CDR3 loop spans 14 amino acids. The V and J ends lost 3 bases and 8 bases respectively, with 17 bases between them. CDR3 sequence: CASSQGPTPTQQYF. The CDR3 DNA is TGCGCCAGCAGCCAGGGGCCCACTCCTACCCAGCAGTACTTC.

The genes are TRBV21-1 and TRBJ1-4; the table names TRBD1, a call not compared with the DNA. TRBV21-1 is marked as a pseudogene. The CDR3 loop spans 16 amino acids. The DNA for the CDR3 is TGTGCCAGCAGCAGAAGGGACAGAGCAACTAATGAAAAACTGTTTTTT. Translation: CASSRRDRATNEKLFF.

This sequence joins TRBV28 and TRBJ1-1; a possible D gene is TRBD1 (5 bases). The CDR3 totals 15 residues. V shed 5 bases and J shed 1 base, with 14 bases lying between them. CDR1 is MDHEN, CDR2 SYDVKM, per germline. This CDR3 is CASSPIPDTNTEAFF. DNA of the CDR3: TGTGCCAGCAGTCCAATCCCGGACACGAACACTGAAGCTTTCTTT.

This chain joins TRBV10-3 and TRBJ1-3; 7 nucleotides line up with TRBD1. J gave up 0 bases and V 6 bases, and 5 bases lay outside the gene matches. Germline values: CDR1 ENHRY, CDR2 SYGVKD. The CDR3 is 15 residues long. The CDR3 nucleotides read TGTGCCATCAGGTTGACAGGGAGCTCTGGAAACACCATATATTTT. The encoded protein is CAIRLTGSSGNTIYF.

The rearrangement joins TRBV14 to TRBJ2-5; D may be TRBD1 (6 bases). From germline, CDR1 is SGHDN and CDR2 FVKESK. The germline V and J ends were trimmed by 1 base and 7 bases, with 10 bases remaining between them. The CDR3 contains 13 residues. The CDR3 loop reads CASSQVSQGTQYF. In DNA, the CDR3 is TGTGCCAGCAGCCAAGTCTCACAGGGGACCCAGTACTTC. Filled out from reference TRBV14 and TRBJ2-5, the complete variable domain reads EAGVTQFPSHSVIEKGQTVTLRCDPISGHDNLYWYRRVMGKEIKFLLHFVKESKQDESGMPNNRFLAERTGGTYSTLKVQPAELEDSGVYFCASSQVSQGTQYFGPGTRLLVL.

V gene TRBV18 combines with J gene TRBJ1-2; weak D call: TRBD1 (5 bases). Trimming shortened V by 2 bases and J by 4 bases, and 11 bases separated the two germline ends. Germline V gene sequence: CDR1 KGHSH, CDR2 LQKENI. The CDR3 extends over 14 amino acids. CDR3 loop: CASSPAAGGYGYTF. The CDR3 bases are TGTGCCAGCTCACCAGCCGCGGGGGGCTATGGCTACACCTTC. Filled out from reference TRBV18 and TRBJ1-2, the complete variable domain reads NAGVMQNPRHLVRRRGQEARLRCSPMKGHSHVYWYRQLPEEGLKFMVYLQKENIIDESGMPKERFSAEFPKEGPSILRIQQVVRGDSAAYFCASSPAAGGYGYTFGSGTRLTVV.

V is TRBV5-1 and J is TRBJ2-5; D call uncertain. V was shortened by 7 bases and J by 3 bases, with 13 bases between the two germline ends. The CDR3 totals 13 residues. CDR1 is SGHRS and CDR2 is YFSETQ in the germline V gene. As DNA, the CDR3 is TGCGCCAGCGCGCCAGGCCTCAAAGAGACCCAGTACTTC. It is translated as CASAPGLKETQYF.

The V gene is TRBV4-2, the J gene TRBJ2-5; TRBD1 matches 8 bases. Germline assignment: CDR1 LGHNA and CDR2 YNFKEQ. With V trimmed by 2 bases and J by 3 bases, 14 bases remained unmatched. The CDR3 is 18 amino acids. CDR3 residues: CASSQLYAQQGGKETQYF. The DNA of the CDR3 is TGTGCCAGCAGCCAATTATATGCCCAACAGGGGGGAAAAGAGACCCAGTACTTC.

The rearrangement links TRBV2 to TRBJ2-7; maybe TRBD2 (5 bases). Germline-derived CDR1 and CDR2 are SNHLY and FYNNEI. This CDR3 spans 13 amino acids. With 7 bases removed from V and 5 bases from J, the gap between germline ends came to 15 bases. CDR3 sequence: CASTPRADHEQYF. The CDR3 DNA is TGTGCCAGCACCCCGCGAGCGGACCACGAGCAGTACTTC.

This chain uses TRBV7-3 with TRBJ2-1; 15 bases align to TRBD2. J lost 9 bases, V lost 3 bases, and 9 bases had no gene match. This CDR3 is 17 amino acids long. Germline CDR1 SGHTA, CDR2 FQGTGA. This chain's CDR3 is CASSFSGLAGGRGEQFF. The CDR3 coding sequence is TGTGCCAGCAGCTTTTCAGGACTAGCGGGGGGGAGGGGTGAGCAGTTCTTC.

The chain carries TRBV5-1 and TRBJ2-2; 8 nucleotides align to TRBD1. Germline V CDR1 and CDR2: SGHRS, YFSETQ. V lost 1 base to trimming and J lost 4 bases; unmatched junction nucleotides: 6. The CDR3 is made up of 16 amino acids. CDR3 sequence reads: CASSLKVTGATGELFF. For the CDR3, the DNA is TGCGCCAGCAGCTTGAAGGTGACAGGGGCCACCGGGGAGCTGTTTTTT. The full variable domain, in which reference TRBV5-1 and TRBJ2-2 provide the parts outside the CDR3, is KAGVTQTPRYLIKTRGQQVTLSCSPISGHRSVSWYQQTPGQGLQFLFEYFSETQRNKGNFPGRFSGRQFSNSRSEMNVSTLELGDSALYLCASSLKVTGATGELFFGEGSRLTVL.